Shown below are 32 T cell receptor beta chains from a single sample sequenced in a study of shared clonotypes between healthy human individuals. The repertoire was sequenced with immunoSEQ multiplex PCR; TCRdb's copy has only in-frame clones and lacks some. The sample shows around 580,000 clones, 95% to 98% of them seen only once. Naive-designated CD8 cells lacked CD45RO, were positively enriched for CCR7, and omitted terminally differentiated effector memory CD45RA+ cells. Input material: naive CD8+ T cells sorted from blood. Source of these receptors: a man aged 25 to 40 in good health.

This chain connects TRBV13 to TRBJ2-3, with a weak D call TRBD2 (5 bases). The CDR3 is 17 residues long. V dropped 2 bases and J dropped 5 bases, with 20 bases sitting between them. The germline gives CDR1 PRHDT, CDR2 FYEKMQ (reference sequence). Here the CDR3 reads CASSLFGPSGSQDTQYF. CDR3 DNA: TGTGCCAGCAGCTTATTCGGCCCGTCTGGGAGTCAAGATACGCAGTATTTT.

The rearrangement links TRBV5-6 to TRBJ2-7; 9 bases are a match to TRBD1. Germline V gene data show CDR1 as SGHDT and CDR2 as YYEEEE. Unmatched junction bases numbered 3, after V lost 3 bases and J lost 2 bases. This CDR3 region has 14 residues. The chain's CDR3 is CASSWGQGTYEQYF. The DNA for the CDR3 is TGTGCCAGCAGCTGGGGACAGGGAACCTACGAGCAGTACTTC.

The chain carries TRBV5-1 and TRBJ2-7; TRBD2 aligns across 7 bases. The germline CDR1 and CDR2 sequences are SGHRS and YFSETQ. Losses at the gene ends were 4 bases for V and 3 bases for J; bases not matched to a gene: 7. This CDR3 region has 14 residues. Written as DNA, the CDR3 is TGCGCCAGCAGCCCCGGCGGGGGATTCTACGAGCAGTACTTC. Translation gives CASSPGGGFYEQYF. Filled out from reference TRBV5-1 and TRBJ2-7, the complete variable domain reads KAGVTQTPRYLIKTRGQQVTLSCSPISGHRSVSWYQQTPGQGLQFLFEYFSETQRNKGNFPGRFSGRQFSNSRSEMNVSTLELGDSALYLCASSPGGGFYEQYFGPGTRLTVT.

This rearrangement joins TRBV29-1 to TRBJ2-2; TRBD2 matches at 11 bases. The J segment lost 6 bases and the V segment lost 4 bases, leaving 4 bases of the junction unmatched. The CDR3 spans 14 residues. The germline CDR1 and CDR2 sequences are SQVTM and ANQGSEA. DNA of the CDR3: TGCAGCGTTGTAGCGGGAGGGATGGCCGGGGAGCTGTTTTTT. Protein sequence: CSVVAGGMAGELFF.

The genes are TRBV5-1 and TRBJ2-3, with a weak D call TRBD1 (5 bases). V lost 3 bases, J lost 1 base, and 12 bases lay in between. Germline CDR1 is SGHRS and CDR2 is YFSETQ. The CDR3 is made up of 15 amino acids. CDR3 in amino acids: CASSSESTGTDTQYF. CDR3 coding DNA: TGCGCCAGCAGCTCGGAATCGACAGGCACAGATACGCAGTATTTT.

Remarks on this clone: Other DNA sequences in this sample translate to the same CDR3. The rearrangement joins TRBV29-1 to TRBJ2-1, with 12 bases fitting TRBD2. This CDR3 contains 13 residues. Losses at the gene ends were 6 bases for V and 4 bases for J; bases not matched to a gene: 1. CDR1 is SQVTM and CDR2 is ANQGSEA in the germline V gene. In nucleotides, the CDR3 is TGCAGCGTGACTAGCGGGAGTTACAATGAGCAGTTCTTC. Translating it yields CSVTSGSYNEQFF.

The V and J genes are TRBV9 and TRBJ2-2; D unresolved. With 5 bases removed from V and 5 bases from J, the gap between germline ends came to 10 bases. Per the germline V gene, CDR1 is SGDLS and CDR2 is YYNGEE. The CDR3 covers 13 residues. For the CDR3, the DNA is TGTGCCAGCAGTCTGGTAGGGACCGGGGAGCTGTTTTTT. It yields the protein CASSLVGTGELFF. Full variable domain (missing parts from reference TRBV9 and TRBJ2-2): DSGVTQTPKHLITATGQRVTLRCSPRSGDLSVYWYQQSLDQGLQFLIQYYNGEERAKGNILERFSAQQFPDLHSELNLSSLELGDSALYFCASSLVGTGELFFGEGSRLTVL.

This sequence joins TRBV5-1 and TRBJ2-1; 11 bases agree with TRBD2. V dropped 7 bases and J dropped 4; count of bases not matched to a gene: 7. The CDR3 length is 15 residues. Germline CDR1 and CDR2: SGHRS and YFSETQ. The CDR3 spells CASSLTSGRYNEQFF. As DNA, the CDR3 is TGCGCCAGCTCCCTAACTAGCGGGAGATACAATGAGCAGTTCTTC.

The chain employs TRBV28 and TRBJ2-5; D uncertain. The CDR3 spans 14 residues. V was clipped by 1 base and J by 0 bases, with 6 bases between them. The germline V gene encodes CDR1 MDHEN and CDR2 SYDVKM. The CDR3 loop is CASSLFGYQETQYF. The CDR3 DNA reads as TGTGCCAGCAGTTTATTCGGGTACCAAGAGACCCAGTACTTC.

The rearrangement uses TRBV27 and TRBJ1-5; 9 bases map to TRBD1. The CDR3 sequence is 14 residues long. CDR1 is MNHEY and CDR2 is SMNVEV in the germline V gene (reference sequence). Trimming cost V 0 bases and J 7 bases; bases outside gene matches: 1. This CDR3 is CASSLSGQGQPQHF. Written as DNA, the CDR3 is TGTGCCAGCAGTTTATCGGGACAGGGCCAGCCCCAGCATTTT.

V gene TRBV10-2 combines with J gene TRBJ2-3; TRBD2 matches at 9 bases. The germline gives CDR1 WSHSY, CDR2 SAAADI. V gave up 1 base and J gave up 0 bases; unmatched junction bases: 2. The CDR3 extends over 16 amino acids. The CDR3 spells CASSELAGVSTDTQYF. In DNA form, the CDR3 reads TGCGCCAGCAGTGAGTTAGCGGGGGTGAGCACAGATACGCAGTATTTT.

V is TRBV6-5 and J is TRBJ2-1; tentative D call: TRBD2 (5 bases). CDR1 and CDR2 (germline): MNHEY, SVGAGI. V was trimmed by 8 bases and J by 5 bases, leaving 10 bases between them. The CDR3 contains 12 residues. CDR3 coding DNA: TGTGCCAGCGGTAAGACTAACAATGAGCAGTTCTTC. It codes for CASGKTNNEQFF.

The rearrangement links TRBV25-1 to TRBJ2-5; D is uncertain. There are 13 residues in the CDR3. In germline, CDR1 is MGHDK, CDR2 SYGVNS. V lost 8 bases, J lost 3 bases, and 13 bases lay in between. The DNA of the CDR3 is TGTGCCAGCGGACCGAGTCCGAAAGAGACCCAGTACTTC. Protein product: CASGPSPKETQYF.

The CDR3 protein is CASSTGQGASYEQYF. Written as DNA, the CDR3 is TGTGCCAGCAGCACGGGACAGGGGGCCTCCTACGAGCAGTACTTC. The J gene is TRBJ2-7, the V gene TRBV11-2; 12 nucleotides line up with TRBD1. CDR3 size: 15 residues. Germline V CDR1 and CDR2: SGHAT, FQNNGV. V lost 5 bases and J lost 0; bases outside the gene matches: 2.

The chain couples TRBV7-7 to TRBJ2-7; 7 bases are shared with TRBD2. CDR1 SSHAT and CDR2 FNYEAQ come from the germline V gene (reference sequence). V dropped 3 bases and J dropped 2; count of bases not matched to a gene: 10. The CDR3 sequence is 16 residues long. The CDR3 DNA is TGTGCCAGCAGCTTTTCACTCGGGAGGTTAACCTACGAGCAGTACTTC. Protein product: CASSFSLGRLTYEQYF.

The V and J genes are TRBV29-1 and TRBJ1-1; D might be TRBD1 (6 bases). CDR1 is SQVTM and CDR2 is ANQGSEA in the germline V gene. The length of the CDR3 is 14 residues. V was clipped by 6 bases and J by 1 base, with 15 bases between them. The CDR3: CSVCVEGQNTEAFF. In DNA, the CDR3 is TGCAGCGTCTGCGTGGAGGGACAGAACACTGAAGCTTTCTTT.

This clone was observed a single time. This chain links TRBV28 with TRBJ2-1; 12 bases align to TRBD2. After removal of 5 bases from V and 6 bases from J, the junction contained 11 bases not matched to a gene. There are 17 residues in the CDR3. CDR1 and CDR2 (germline): MDHEN, SYDVKM. The CDR3, as DNA: TGTGCCAGCAGTCCTCGGACTAGCGGGATAATGTCCAATGAGCAGTTCTTC. It yields the protein CASSPRTSGIMSNEQFF.

The chain has TRBV18 and TRBJ2-1, with 7 bases aligning to TRBD1. Germline V gene sequence: CDR1 KGHSH, CDR2 LQKENI. The CDR3 has 16 amino acids. The ends lost 1 base at V and 6 bases at J; junction bases unmatched: 9. The CDR3 sequence: CASSPRQTGYFNEQFF. Written as DNA, the CDR3 is TGTGCCAGCTCACCACGGCAGACAGGGTACTTCAATGAGCAGTTCTTC.

This rearrangement joins TRBV7-2 to TRBJ2-7; 10 bases are shared with TRBD2. V was clipped by 1 base and J by 6 bases; unmatched bases: 6. Germline V gene lookup returns CDR1 SGHTA and CDR2 FQGNSA. This CDR3 comprises 15 residues. Here the CDR3 reads CASSLGLAGVIEQYF. The CDR3 DNA sequence: TGTGCCAGCAGCTTAGGGCTAGCGGGAGTAATCGAGCAGTACTTC.

The genes are TRBV30 and TRBJ1-2, with D tentatively TRBD1 (5 bases). The V and J ends lost 4 bases and 7 bases respectively, with 13 bases between them. Germline loops: CDR1 GTSNPN, CDR2 SVGIG (reference sequence). This CDR3 is 12 amino acids long. CDR3 sequence: CAWNRQLFGYTF. CDR3 DNA: TGTGCCTGGAACCGACAGCTTTTTGGCTACACCTTC.

V usage is TRBV5-4 and J usage is TRBJ2-3, with TRBD1 matching over 10 bases. Trimming cost V 2 bases and J 11 bases; bases outside gene matches: 5. Germline loops: CDR1 SGHNT, CDR2 YYREEE (reference sequence). The CDR3 is made up of 13 amino acids. CDR3 coding DNA: TGTGCCAGCAGCTTCGGACAGGGGGGCGGGCAGTATTTT. It translates to CASSFGQGGGQYF. Full variable domain (rest looked up from reference TRBV5-4 and TRBJ2-3): ETGVTQSPTHLIKTRGQQVTLRCSSQSGHNTVSWYQQALGQGPQFIFQYYREEENGRGNFPPRFSGLQFPNYSSELNVNALELDDSALYLCASSFGQGGGQYFGPGTRLTVL.

This clone was seen only once. The gene calls are TRBV29-1 and TRBJ2-1; tentatively, D is TRBD1 or TRBD2 (5 bases each). Germline assignment: CDR1 SQVTM and CDR2 ANQGSEA. The CDR3 has 16 residues. Trimming cost V 4 bases and J 4 bases, with 20 bases left between them. The CDR3 DNA is TGCAGCGTTGGTGGGGACCCCTCCTGGAATTACAATGAGCAGTTCTTC. It yields the protein CSVGGDPSWNYNEQFF.

The chain uses TRBV18 and TRBJ1-3; D unclear. Germline V gives CDR1 KGHSH, CDR2 LQKENI. Trimming stripped 6 bases from V and 0 bases from J, with 9 bases between. The length of the CDR3 is 14 residues. CDR3: CASSIPGSGNTIYF. For the CDR3, the DNA is TGTGCCAGCTCGATTCCCGGCTCTGGAAACACCATATATTTT.

This clone was recorded only once. The chain uses TRBV5-1 and TRBJ2-1; D uncertain. V was cut by 0 bases and J by 7 bases, with 14 bases left in between. The CDR3 is 15 residues long. The germline gives CDR1 SGHRS, CDR2 YFSETQ. The CDR3 loop reads CASSLEVGRYNEQFF. The CDR3 nucleotides are TGCGCCAGCAGCTTGGAAGTGGGAAGGTATAATGAGCAGTTCTTC.

The rearrangement uses TRBV6-6 and TRBJ1-5; the D is unclear. In germline, CDR1 is MNHNY, CDR2 SVGAGI (reference sequence). The V end lost 8 bases, the J end lost 0 bases, and 8 bases lay between the germline ends. This CDR3 is built from 13 residues. The CDR3 DNA reads TGTGCCAGCGTCTCTTATAGCAATCAGCCCCAGCATTTT. Translating it yields CASVSYSNQPQHF.

In nucleotides, the CDR3 is TGTGCCAGCAGCCCCCCAGGTTTCTACACAGATACGCAGTATTTT. Protein product: CASSPPGFYTDTQYF. The J gene is TRBJ2-3, the V gene TRBV9; D is uncertain. Germline V CDR1 and CDR2: SGDLS, YYNGEE. The CDR3 spans 15 residues. V lost 4 bases to trimming and J lost 2 bases, with 14 bases between them.

The chain uses TRBV6-1 and TRBJ2-7, with D possibly being TRBD1 or TRBD2 (5 bases each). The CDR3 runs 15 residues. The ends were cut back, 6 bases at V and 0 bases at J, with 15 bases in the middle. Germline V gene lookup returns CDR1 MNHNS and CDR2 SASEGT. For the CDR3, the DNA is TGTGCCAGCAGGTGGGGCGGGTCGGACTCCTACGAGCAGTACTTC. Its translation is CASRWGGSDSYEQYF.

V and J are TRBV15 and TRBJ2-1; perhaps TRBD2 as D (5 bases). CDR1 and CDR2 from the germline V gene are LNHNV and YYDKDF (reference sequence). The CDR3 sequence is 14 residues long. V lost 0 bases and J 6 bases, leaving 9 bases between the germline ends. The CDR3: CATSRDIRGNEQFF. The CDR3 DNA follows: TGTGCCACCAGCAGAGATATTCGGGGCAATGAGCAGTTCTTC.

The gene calls are TRBV6-1 and TRBJ2-7, with D tentatively TRBD1 (6 bases). CDR3 size: 14 residues. Germline CDR1 reads MNHNS; CDR2 reads SASEGT. Trimming cost V 6 bases and J 5 bases, with 17 bases left between them. CDR3: CASRVGTGYDEQYF. CDR3 coding DNA: TGTGCCAGCAGAGTTGGTACAGGGTACGACGAGCAGTACTTC.

This rearrangement joins TRBV7-9 to TRBJ2-2, with 11 bases aligning to TRBD2. CDR3 length: 18 amino acids. Germline V gene lookup returns CDR1 SEHNR and CDR2 FQNEAQ (reference sequence). Trimming at V came to 5 bases and at J to 2 bases, leaving 10 bases not matched to a gene. The CDR3: CASSPRITSGGNTGELFF. DNA for the CDR3: TGTGCCAGCAGCCCTCGGATAACTAGCGGGGGAAACACCGGGGAGCTGTTTTTT.

The chain uses TRBV6-6 and TRBJ2-1, with 7 positions matching TRBD2. The CDR3 spans 16 residues. V dropped 0 bases and J dropped 4; count of bases not matched to a gene: 6. Germline CDR1 MNHNY, CDR2 SVGAGI (reference sequence). The CDR3 loop is CASSYSRGTLYNEQFF. The CDR3 coding sequence is TGTGCCAGCAGTTACTCGCGGGGGACCCTTTACAATGAGCAGTTCTTC.

The count of this clone is one. CDR3: CASSYGQGGGNTEAFF. The CDR3, as DNA: TGTGCCAGCAGTTACGGGCAGGGCGGAGGGAACACTGAAGCTTTCTTT. This chain uses TRBV6-5 with TRBJ1-1; weak D call: TRBD1 (5 bases). This CDR3 region has 16 residues. With 2 bases removed from V and 1 base from J, the gap between germline ends came to 14 bases. Germline assignment: CDR1 MNHEY and CDR2 SVGAGI.